The rows below give T cell receptor beta chains drawn from one sample of a study of blood T cell repertoires in COVID-19. Generated by immunoSEQ multiplex PCR, the TCRdb table keeps only in-frame clones and is missing some. The sample lists about 230,000 clones, about 87% occurring once. The sample consisted of PBMCs or T cells enriched from blood (not recorded which). Receptor source: a woman between 40 and 50 years old with acute COVID-19. The CDR3 runs from the conserved cysteine through the conserved F or W. Each record gives: D gene, J gene, V gene, clone size, CDR3 length, CDR3 DNA, CDR3 protein. The D gene is left open where the match is weak. Size tells how often a clone was seen (once, few, many) or the class of an expanded clone, and some rows leave it out.

-,TRBJ2-6,TRBV5-5,-,15,TGTGCCAGCAGCTTAGAGGGGGCTGGGGCCAACGTCCTGACTTTC,CASSLEGAGANVLTF
TRBD1,TRBJ2-1,TRBV23-1,-,16,TGCGCCAGCAGTCAATCTTTGACAGGGGCCGGCAATGAGCAGTTCTTC,CASSQSLTGAGNEQFF
TRBD1,TRBJ1-6,TRBV7-2,-,15,TGTGCCAGCAGCCCCCGGGACAGCAATAATTCACCCCTCCACTTT,CASSPRDSNNSPLHF
TRBD2,TRBJ2-2,TRBV5-4,-,16,TGTGCCAGCAGCCCCCCGGGACTAGCGGTCACCGGGGAGCTGTTTTTT,CASSPPGLAVTGELFF
TRBD2,TRBJ2-2,TRBV2,-,16,TGTGCCAGCAGTAGACCGGGACTAGCGGGCACCGGGGAGCTGTTTTTT,CASSRPGLAGTGELFF
-,TRBJ1-2,TRBV5-1,-,15,TGCGCCAGCAGCTTGGTGGGGCATCCTACCTATGGCTACACCTTC,CASSLVGHPTYGYTF
TRBD1,TRBJ1-2,TRBV24-1,-,15,TGTGCCACCAGTGAAACCCAGGGGGCGAACTATGGCTACACCTTC,CATSETQGANYGYTF
-,TRBJ2-2,TRBV14,-,16,TGTGCCAGCAGCCAGGGGGCTAGGCTGAACACCGGGGAGCTGTTTTTT,CASSQGARLNTGELFF
TRBD1,TRBJ2-7,TRBV7-2,-,12,TGTGCCAGCAGCGCGACAGGGTACGAGCAGTACTTC,CASSATGYEQYF
TRBD2,TRBJ2-1,TRBV19,-,16,TGTGCCAGTAGTATACCGGGACTAGCGGGATACAATGAGCAGTTCTTC,CASSIPGLAGYNEQFF
-,TRBJ2-3,TRBV19,once,13,TGTGCCAGTAGTATAGGACTAGCAGATACGCAGTATTTT,CASSIGLADTQYF
TRBD2,TRBJ2-7,TRBV6-2/TRBV6-3,-,14,TGTGCCAGCAGTTTTTCGGGGGGGAGCAACGAGCAGTACTTC,CASSFSGGSNEQYF
TRBD2,TRBJ2-3,TRBV7-6,-,16,TGTGCCAGCAGCTTCGCACTAGCGGGACCCACAGATACGCAGTATTTT,CASSFALAGPTDTQYF
-,TRBJ1-4,TRBV5-1,-,17,TGCGCCAGCCGCCAGGGGCACCAGATTACAACTAATGAAAAACTGTTTTTT,CASRQGHQITTNEKLFF
-,TRBJ2-2,TRBV19,-,14,TGTGCCAGTAGTATGAGAGCGAACACCGGGGAGCTGTTTTTT,CASSMRANTGELFF
TRBD1,TRBJ2-1,TRBV11-2,-,15,TGTGCCAGCAGACCAACGGGACAGGGGTTTGGTGAGCAGTTCTTC,CASRPTGQGFGEQFF
-,TRBJ1-2,TRBV5-8,-,13,TGTGCCAGCACCCGGCGGCAGGGCTATGGCTACACCTTC,CASTRRQGYGYTF